The source of this T cell receptor (beta chain) is a study of CD8 T cells in Susac syndrome. Reverse transcription of 0.5 to 1 ug RNA was performed with random hexamers. TCRdb analysed the immunoSEQ multiplex PCR reads with MiXCR anew, one entry per CDR3 protein. The data show some 180,000 distinct CDR3 sequences, about 93% seen once. This CDR3 comprises 12 residues. Germline loops: CDR1 LGHDT, CDR2 YNNKEL (reference sequence). Trimming shortened V by 2 bases and J by 8 bases, and 9 bases separated the two germline ends. This TCR derives from a human donor with Susac syndrome. Sequencing input: CD4+ T cells from PBMCs. The rearrangement uses TRBV3-1 and TRBJ1-2; D remains ambiguous. CDR3 sequence reads: CASSQSDGGYTF. In DNA form, the CDR3 reads TGTGCCAGCAGCCAATCCGACGGGGGCTACACCTTC. Combining the CDR3 with reference TRBV3-1 and TRBJ1-2 gives the whole variable domain DTAVSQTPKYLVTQMGNDKSIKCEQNLGHDTMYWYKQDSKKFLKIMFSYNNKELIINETVPNRFSPKSPDKAHLNLHINSLELGDSAVYFCASSQSDGGYTFGSGTRLTVV.